This TCR beta chain was found in a study of technical replicates of blood from a few donors. Germline V gene data show CDR1 as SGDLS and CDR2 as YYNGEE. The V and J ends lost 4 bases and 6 bases respectively, with 14 bases between them. The CDR3 is 14 amino acids. The table came from immunoSEQ multiplex PCR; TCRdb's copy has only in-frame clones and leaves some out. Among approximately 70,000 clones listed, just over 90% were seen once. The receptor comes from a human donor in good health. Some clones in this sample may be carry-over from other donors' samples. The sample taken for sequencing was PBMCs. This chain uses TRBV9 with TRBJ2-1; no clear D. DNA of the CDR3: TGTGCCAGCAGCCCCCGAGCCCCTAGCAATGAGCAGTTCTTC. This gives the protein CASSPRAPSNEQFF.